The next 16 T cell receptor beta chains were all read from a single sample in a study of identical twins. TCRdb analysed the 5' RACE reads with MiXCR anew, one entry per CDR3 protein. The data hold more than 400,000 distinct CDR3 sequences, with about 15% observed a single time. The data also belong to a second study, concerning yellow fever vaccine responses in identical twins.

The sequencing sample was made of CD4+ T cells sorted from blood. These receptor sequences come from a woman aged 18-30 years in good health.

V is TRBV15 and J is TRBJ2-2; no clear D gene. V lost 9 bases, J lost 0 bases, and 8 bases lay in between. Per germline, CDR1 LNHNV and CDR2 YYDKDF (reference sequence). This CDR3 has 13 amino acids. CDR3 protein: CATGGTNTGELFF. The CDR3 DNA follows: TGTGCCACGGGTGGAACGAACACCGGGGAGCTGTTTTTT.

In its sample, this clonotype was seen a few times. This chain links TRBV24-1 with TRBJ2-1, with 10 bases identical to TRBD1. Trimming cost V 5 bases and J 4 bases; bases outside gene matches: 1. Germline V gene sequence: CDR1 KGHDR, CDR2 SFDVKD. The CDR3 is made up of 14 amino acids. The CDR3 DNA sequence: TGTGCCACCAGTGTGGGACAGGGGTACAATGAGCAGTTCTTC. It encodes CATSVGQGYNEQFF.

The chain is built from TRBV18 and TRBJ2-1, with D possibly TRBD1 on 5 matching bases. CDR3 length equals 15 residues. From germline, CDR1 is KGHSH and CDR2 LQKENI. Trimming removed 0 bases at V and 9 bases at J, with 15 bases between. Here the CDR3 DNA reads TGTGCCAGCTCACCACCCCTCGGACAAACTGGTGAGCAGTTCTTC. Protein sequence: CASSPPLGQTGEQFF.

This clonotype has only a few counts. The chain has TRBV3-1 and TRBJ2-5; TRBD2 matches at 7 bases. The V gene's germline CDR1 is LGHDT and CDR2 YNNKEL (reference sequence). The trim removed 0 bases at V and 2 bases at J, leaving 6 bases unmatched. CDR3 size: 16 residues. The chain's CDR3 is CASSQDPSGIQETQYF. The CDR3 DNA reads TGTGCCAGCAGCCAAGACCCGAGCGGGATACAAGAGACCCAGTACTTC.

There are a few counts of this clonotype. This rearrangement joins TRBV29-1 to TRBJ2-3; tentative D call: TRBD1 (6 bases). V was trimmed by 4 bases and J by 0 bases, leaving 11 bases between them. The germline V gene has CDR1 SQVTM and CDR2 ANQGSEA. The CDR3 runs 14 residues. The DNA of the CDR3 is TGCAGCGTTGGGACAGCCCTTAGCACAGATACGCAGTATTTT. Translation gives CSVGTALSTDTQYF.

V is TRBV12-3 or TRBV12-4 and J is TRBJ1-1; TRBD1 is a possible D gene (5 bases). The CDR3 is 12 residues long. V was pared by 3 bases and J by 11 bases, with 13 bases between. The CDR3 protein is CASSLAGTGAFF. Here the CDR3 DNA reads TGTGCCAGCAGTTTGGCAGGGACTGGGGCTTTCTTT.

The sample holds many counts of this clonotype. This sequence joins TRBV28 and TRBJ2-2; 8 bases are shared with TRBD2. Germline assignment: CDR1 MDHEN and CDR2 SYDVKM. This CDR3 spans 15 amino acids. V was pared by 3 bases and J by 5 bases, with 5 bases of the junction left unmatched. DNA of the CDR3: TGTGCCAGCAGTTTTCCGAGCGGGAGTACCGGGGAGCTGTTTTTT. This encodes CASSFPSGSTGELFF.

The J gene is TRBJ2-7, the V gene TRBV7-9; 15 nucleotides match TRBD2. CDR1 is SEHNR and CDR2 is FQNEAQ in the germline V gene (reference sequence). The CDR3 extends over 17 amino acids. The ends lost 5 bases at V and 3 bases at J; junction bases unmatched: 8. The CDR3: CASSRTGLAGGDYEQYV. In nucleotides, the CDR3 is TGTGCCAGCAGCCGAACGGGACTAGCGGGGGGCGACTACGAGCAGTACGTC.

This clonotype was seen a handful of times. V usage is TRBV5-1 and J usage is TRBJ2-1; the match to TRBD1 covers 7 bases. V trimming: 5 bases; J trimming: 9 bases; junction bases outside the gene matches: 8. The CDR3 contains 13 residues. Germline lookup yields CDR1 SGHRS and CDR2 YFSETQ. DNA for the CDR3: TGCGCCAGCAGAACCGACAGGGCTGGTGAGCAGTTCTTC. This translates into CASRTDRAGEQFF.

A few counts support this clonotype. The chain carries TRBV7-2 and TRBJ1-5; the match to TRBD1 covers 9 bases. This CDR3 comprises 17 residues. The junction had 10 bases not matched to a gene; V was cut back by 7 bases and J by 0 bases. Germline assignment: CDR1 SGHTA and CDR2 FQGNSA. This CDR3 reads CASNAPGQGFSNQPQHF. DNA for the CDR3: TGTGCCAGCAACGCCCCGGGACAGGGATTTAGCAATCAGCCCCAGCATTTT.

This clonotype was seen more than once but under ten times. V and J are TRBV29-1 and TRBJ1-1; D may be TRBD1 (5 bases). V lost 0 bases and J lost 6, with 8 bases in between. This CDR3 has 12 residues. The germline gives CDR1 SQVTM, CDR2 ANQGSEA. The CDR3 DNA reads TGCAGCGTTGAAGAGTGGGGGTCTGAAGCTTTCTTT. This sequence encodes CSVEEWGSEAFF.

This clonotype has a handful of counts. The rearrangement links TRBV18 to TRBJ1-6; D gene ambiguous. The germline V gene has CDR1 KGHSH and CDR2 LQKENI. This CDR3 is built from 14 residues. Trimming took 3 bases from V and 8 from J, leaving 11 bases between them. The CDR3 DNA is TGTGCCAGCTCACCCGAGCGGTTCGATTCACCCCTCCACTTT. This codes for CASSPERFDSPLHF.

The rearrangement uses TRBV28 and TRBJ2-4; D may correspond to TRBD1 or TRBD2 (5 bases each). With 4 bases removed from V and 0 bases from J, the gap between germline ends came to 13 bases. This CDR3 contains 16 residues. CDR1 and CDR2 (germline): MDHEN, SYDVKM. In nucleotides, the CDR3 is TGTGCCAGCAGTTCTACCGGGACGGTAGCCAAAAACATTCAGTACTTC. Translated, it gives CASSSTGTVAKNIQYF.

This clonotype showed up just a few times. The V and J genes are TRBV7-8 and TRBJ2-7; D ambiguous. The germline V and J ends were trimmed by 6 bases and 2 bases, with 23 bases remaining between them. CDR3 length: 17 amino acids. CDR1 SGHVS and CDR2 FQNEAQ come from the germline V gene. CDR3 nucleotides: TGTGCCAGCAGTGGCTCTGATACATATCTATTTCCCTACGAGCAGTACGTC. Its protein is CASSGSDTYLFPYEQYV.

This clonotype was detected many times. The chain is built from TRBV12-3 or TRBV12-4 and TRBJ1-1, with a possible D match to TRBD1 (6 bases). V lost 5 bases and J 6 bases, leaving 16 bases between the germline ends. This CDR3 contains 14 residues. CDR3 loop: CASSPRGAGAEAFF. The DNA for the CDR3 is TGTGCCAGCAGTCCTCGGGGGGCGGGGGCTGAAGCTTTCTTT.

This clonotype appeared many times. The V and J genes are TRBV7-8 and TRBJ1-2; D is undetermined. The V gene lost 0 bases and the J gene lost 4 bases, with 9 bases spanning the gap. The CDR3 runs 14 residues. The V gene's germline CDR1 is SGHVS and CDR2 FQNEAQ. The CDR3 loop is CASSLAGYAYGYTF. The DNA for the CDR3 is TGTGCCAGCAGCTTAGCAGGGTATGCCTATGGCTACACCTTC. The whole variable domain, filled in from reference TRBV7-8 and TRBJ1-2, reads GAGVSQSPRYKVAKRGQDVALRCDPISGHVSLFWYQQALGQGPEFLTYFQNEAQLDKSGLPSDRFFAERPEGSVSTLKIQRTQQEDSAVYLCASSLAGYAYGYTFGSGTRLTVV.